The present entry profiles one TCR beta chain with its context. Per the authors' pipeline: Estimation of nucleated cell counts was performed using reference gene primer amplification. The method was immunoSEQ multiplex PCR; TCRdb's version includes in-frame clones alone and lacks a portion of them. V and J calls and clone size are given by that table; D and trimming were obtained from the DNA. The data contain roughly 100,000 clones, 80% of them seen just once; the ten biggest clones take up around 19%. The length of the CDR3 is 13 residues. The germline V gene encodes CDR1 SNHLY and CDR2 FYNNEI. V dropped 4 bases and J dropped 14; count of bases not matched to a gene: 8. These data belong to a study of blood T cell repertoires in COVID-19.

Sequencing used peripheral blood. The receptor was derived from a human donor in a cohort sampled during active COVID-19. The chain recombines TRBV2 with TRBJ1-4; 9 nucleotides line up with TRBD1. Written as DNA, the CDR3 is TGTGCCAGCAGTGCGACAGGGGGGAGATATCTGTTTTTT. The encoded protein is CASSATGGRYLFF. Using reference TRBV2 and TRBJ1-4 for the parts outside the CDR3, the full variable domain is EPEVTQTPSHQVTQMGQEVILRCVPISNHLYFYWYRQILGQKVEFLVSFYNNEISEKSEIFDDQFSVERPDGSNFTLKIRSTKLEDSAMYFCASSATGGRYLFFGSGTQLSVL.